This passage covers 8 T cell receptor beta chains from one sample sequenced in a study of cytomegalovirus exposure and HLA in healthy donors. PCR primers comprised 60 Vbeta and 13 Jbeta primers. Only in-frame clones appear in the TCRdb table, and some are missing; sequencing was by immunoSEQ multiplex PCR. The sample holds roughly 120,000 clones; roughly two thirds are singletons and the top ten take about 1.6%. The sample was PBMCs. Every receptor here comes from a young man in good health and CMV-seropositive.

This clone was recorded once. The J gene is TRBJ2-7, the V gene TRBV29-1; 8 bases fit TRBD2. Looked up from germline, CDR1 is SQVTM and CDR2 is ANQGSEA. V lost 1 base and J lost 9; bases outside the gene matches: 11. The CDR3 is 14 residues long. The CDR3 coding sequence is TGCAGCGTTGAAGTTAGCGCAGCCGGGGGGGTGCAGTACTTC. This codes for CSVEVSAAGGVQYF.

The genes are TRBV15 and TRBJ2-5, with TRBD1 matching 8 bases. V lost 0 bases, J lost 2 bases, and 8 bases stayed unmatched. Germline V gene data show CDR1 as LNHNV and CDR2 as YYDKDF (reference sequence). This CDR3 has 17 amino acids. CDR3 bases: TGTGCCACCAGCAGAGATAGGAGGACAGGGAGACAAGAGACCCAGTACTTC. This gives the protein CATSRDRRTGRQETQYF. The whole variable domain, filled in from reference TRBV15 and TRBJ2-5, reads DAMVIQNPRYQVTQFGKPVTLSCSQTLNHNVMYWYQQKSSQAPKLLFHYYDKDFNNEADTPDNFQSRRPNTSFCFLDIRSPGLGDTAMYLCATSRDRRTGRQETQYFGPGTRLLVL.

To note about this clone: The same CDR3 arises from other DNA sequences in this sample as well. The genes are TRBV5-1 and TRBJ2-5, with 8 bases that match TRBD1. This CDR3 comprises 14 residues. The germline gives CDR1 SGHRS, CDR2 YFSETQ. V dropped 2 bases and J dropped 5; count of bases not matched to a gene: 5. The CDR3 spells CASSFQGAGETQYF. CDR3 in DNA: TGCGCCAGCAGCTTTCAGGGGGCGGGGGAGACCCAGTACTTC.

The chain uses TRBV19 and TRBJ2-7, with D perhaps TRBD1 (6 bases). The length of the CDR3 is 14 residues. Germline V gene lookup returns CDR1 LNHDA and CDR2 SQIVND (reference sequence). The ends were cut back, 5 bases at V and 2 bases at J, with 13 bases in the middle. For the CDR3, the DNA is TGTGCCAGTAGTCCACTTAGGGGGACCTACGAGCAGTACTTC. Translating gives CASSPLRGTYEQYF.

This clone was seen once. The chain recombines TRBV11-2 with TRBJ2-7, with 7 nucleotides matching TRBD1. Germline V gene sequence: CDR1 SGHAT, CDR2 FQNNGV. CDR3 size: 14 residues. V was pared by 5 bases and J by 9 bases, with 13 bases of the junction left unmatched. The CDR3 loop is CASSQRGGQSRQYF. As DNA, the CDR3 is TGTGCCAGCAGCCAGAGAGGGGGCCAAAGTCGGCAGTACTTC. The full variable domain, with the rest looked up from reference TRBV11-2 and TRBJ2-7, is EAGVAQSPRYKIIEKRQSVAFWCNPISGHATLYWYQQILGQGPKLLIQFQNNGVVDDSQLPKDRFSAERLKGVDSTLKIQPAKLEDSAVYLCASSQRGGQSRQYFGPGTRLTVT.

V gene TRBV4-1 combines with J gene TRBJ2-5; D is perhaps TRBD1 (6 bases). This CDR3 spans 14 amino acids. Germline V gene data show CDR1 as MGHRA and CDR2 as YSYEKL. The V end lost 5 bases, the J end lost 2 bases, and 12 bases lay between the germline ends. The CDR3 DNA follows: TGCGCCAGCAGCACACGACAGGCTCAAGAGACCCAGTACTTC. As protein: CASSTRQAQETQYF.

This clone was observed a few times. The CDR3 DNA sequence: TGTGCCAGCAGCCAGGGAAACATTCTTAGCGGGAATGGAAACATTCAGTACTTC. This codes for CASSQGNILSGNGNIQYF. This chain connects TRBV4-2 to TRBJ2-4, with 8 bases identical to TRBD2. Germline lookup yields CDR1 LGHNA and CDR2 YNFKEQ. V lost 3 bases to trimming and J lost 6 bases; unmatched junction nucleotides: 16. The CDR3 is made up of 18 amino acids.

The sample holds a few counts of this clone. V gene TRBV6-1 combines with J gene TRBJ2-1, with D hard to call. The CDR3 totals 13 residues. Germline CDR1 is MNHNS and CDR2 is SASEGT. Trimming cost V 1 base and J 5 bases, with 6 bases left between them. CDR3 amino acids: CASSEGSHNEQFF. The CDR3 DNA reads TGTGCCAGCAGTGAAGGTAGCCACAATGAGCAGTTCTTC.